Sequencing of this TCR beta chain was carried out in a study of T cell responses to AZD1222 COVID-19 vaccine (dated by TCRdb to about 2021). Regarding the complete study: TCR sequencing was performed for about 250 trial participants, of whom some 200 were given two doses of AZD1222 and roughly 25 were given two doses of MenACWY control vaccine. Trial participants were enrolled by age into 18-55, 56-69 and 70-plus year subgroups, with approximately 160, 26 and 62 TCR-sequenced participants respectively.

The research as a whole found: In the small 56-69-year group, the increase in depth fell short of significance, most likely because of low power. Most participants were white British and females outnumbered males, and the authors suggested that clonal diversity may have been underestimated. A significant rise in spike-specific TCR breadth and depth was observed after two AZD1222 doses relative to day 0 and relative to MenACWY recipients. Reportedly, almost half of the unique spike-specific TCRs recognized epitopes lying outside the regions that are mutated in the B.1.351 and B.1.1.7 variants. No day 14 peak-response samples were available, so repertoires were characterized only after the peak T cell response. Vaccine-associated CD4 TCRs spanned the whole spike protein, with dominant responses in regions 160-218 and 743-854. Conclusions about previously exposed vaccinees were limited because only 5 or 6 AZD1222 recipients were SARS-CoV-2 seropositive at baseline.

The time point label for this specimen denotes: about 28 days (+/-7) after the second vaccine dose. AZD1222 recipients given second doses at about 4 weeks or at about 12 weeks were pooled, since spike-specific TCR depth and breadth were not found to differ between the two schedules. Vaccinee samples came from UK trials COV001 and COV002, including a single-blind randomized controlled phase 2/3 trial of AZD1222 (ChAdOx1 nCoV-19) in healthy adults. Trial participant PBMC samples were collected at day 0 and day 28 after the second dose for TCRbeta chain sequencing. Worth noting for this clone: Which antigen it targets is not known. It has no much larger one-base neighbor in the sample; base qualities were not kept.

Its CDR3 holds 14 amino acids, cysteine through phenylalanine. The DNA shown is the 42-base CDR3, in frame from base 1. V gives up 5 bases and J gives up 4 bases, and the segment between their germline ends measures 14 bases. The germline V gene encodes CDR1 MDHEN and CDR2 SYDVKM. The CDR3 regions of human TCRbeta chains were analyzed by immunosequencing. The source study handled its data this way. Repertoire TCRs were matched against a reference library of SARS-CoV-2-specific TCRs generated with the MIRA antigen-specificity platform. Breadth was defined as the fraction of unique TCRs that were SARS-CoV-2-associated. Depth was defined as the fraction of total T cells that were SARS-CoV-2-associated. Each spike-specific TCR was assigned to its reactive spike region and to a CD4 or CD8 class using the MIRA data. Log10-transformed breadth and depth values were compared by one-way ANOVA with Sidak's multiple comparisons tests. The table comes from immuneACCESS by way of TCRdb, which keeps in-frame sequences with V and J called. Part of the clones is missing from these tables; in studies checked, under half for an unresolved V gene and the rest for unknown reasons. The V and J calls and the clone size are those of that table, but D and trimming were determined from the DNA. The sample table shows 86,000 or so clones, and roughly 86% are seen once. 5.6% of the sample rests with the top ten.

The receptor was isolated from an adult who received the AZD1222 COVID-19 vaccine. Specimen: peripheral blood, collected 28 days after the second AZD1222 dose. The chain is assembled from TRBV28 and TRBJ2-5; possibly the D gene is TRBD2, per 6 matching bases. The CDR3 region has the sequence CASSTNGGSETQYF. Read as DNA, the sequence is TGTGCCAGCAGTACCAACGGGGGTTCAGAGACCCAGTACTTC.